These 13 T cell receptor beta chains originate from one sample sequenced in a study of blood T cell repertoires in COVID-19. Using immunoSEQ multiplex PCR, the repertoire was profiled, and TCRdb retains in-frame clones only, with some absent. The sample lists a few hundred thousand clones, approximately 82% seen once, with about 3.4% in the top ten. Specimen: peripheral blood. These receptors were taken from a woman in her late teens or twenties with acute or convalescent COVID-19.

Turning to this clone: A read error may account for a junction end that differs from germline. The chain links TRBV6-2 or TRBV6-3 to TRBJ2-1, with D perhaps TRBD2 (5 bases). The germline CDR1 and CDR2 sequences are MNHEY and SVGEGT. CDR3 length: 12 amino acids. The CDR3 is CAGSWTLREQFF. The CDR3, as DNA: TGTGCCGGCAGTTGGACTTTGCGGGAGCAGTTCTTC.

This CDR3 reads CASSYVAVSPLHF. In nucleotides, the CDR3 is TGTGCCAGCAGTTACGTGGCAGTTTCACCCCTCCACTTT. The chain uses TRBV6-2 or TRBV6-3 and TRBJ1-6; D is unclear. This CDR3 contains 13 residues. The germline V and J ends were trimmed by 2 bases and 9 bases, with 8 bases remaining between them. Looked up from germline, CDR1 is MNHEY and CDR2 is SVGEGT.

The chain joins TRBV25-1 to TRBJ1-1; weak D call: TRBD1 (6 bases). The CDR3 spans 14 residues. Per germline, CDR1 MGHDK and CDR2 SYGVNS. Trimming shortened V by 5 bases and J by 4 bases, and 14 bases separated the two germline ends. In nucleotides, the CDR3 is TGTGCCAGCAGTCAGGACCTCAGGGGCACTGAAGCTTTCTTT. It yields the protein CASSQDLRGTEAFF.

The chain's CDR3 is CAVTRASTDTQYF. Written as DNA, the CDR3 is TGTGCCGTGACTAGGGCTTCCACAGATACGCAGTATTTT. The rearrangement joins TRBV10-3 to TRBJ2-3; D may be TRBD2 (6 bases). From germline, CDR1 is ENHRY and CDR2 SYGVKD. The CDR3 length is 13 residues. V was pared by 11 bases and J by 2 bases, with 14 bases between.

The rearrangement uses TRBV4-1 and TRBJ1-1; perhaps TRBD1 as D (6 bases). The germline V and J ends were trimmed by 0 bases and 4 bases, with 18 bases remaining between them. The CDR3 is 17 residues long. Germline values: CDR1 MGHRA, CDR2 YSYEKL. CDR3 nucleotides: TGCGCCAGCAGCCAAGATTGGGGGGGACAAGTGGGCACTGAAGCTTTCTTT. Residues: CASSQDWGGQVGTEAFF.

The chain combines TRBV10-2 with TRBJ1-2; TRBD1 aligns across 7 bases. V lost 3 bases and J lost 3; bases outside the gene matches: 7. The CDR3 sequence is 15 residues long. CDR1 and CDR2 from the germline V gene are WSHSY and SAAADI. The CDR3 DNA is TGCGCCAGCAGTGATCCCCAGGGGGGTGACTATGGCTACACCTTC. Its protein product is CASSDPQGGDYGYTF.

Here the CDR3 DNA reads TGTGCCAGTAGTACCCCATGGAGGGACCAAGAGACCCAGTACTTC. This sequence encodes CASSTPWRDQETQYF. This sequence joins TRBV19 and TRBJ2-5; TRBD2 might be the D (6 bases). Germline lookup yields CDR1 LNHDA and CDR2 SQIVND (reference sequence). CDR3 length: 15 residues. V was cut by 4 bases and J by 0 bases, with 12 bases left in between.

The chain links TRBV11-2 to TRBJ2-3, with a tentative D call TRBD1 (5 bases). Germline loops: CDR1 SGHAT, CDR2 FQNNGV. This CDR3 spans 12 amino acids. The V and J ends lost 5 bases and 5 bases respectively, with 8 bases between them. CDR3 DNA: TGTGCCAGCAGCCAACAGGAAGATACGCAGTATTTT. Its protein is CASSQQEDTQYF.

V usage is TRBV6-6 and J usage is TRBJ1-1, with unresolved D. V was cut by 6 bases and J by 6 bases, with 14 bases left in between. This CDR3 contains 13 residues. Germline assignment: CDR1 MNHNY and CDR2 SVGAGI (reference sequence). In DNA, the CDR3 is TGTGCCAGCAGCCCTCTGGTTTGGCCTGAAGCTTTCTTT. Its translation is CASSPLVWPEAFF.

The chain recombines TRBV6-2 or TRBV6-3 with TRBJ1-1, with D maybe TRBD1 (5 bases). The germline CDR1 and CDR2 sequences are MNHEY and SVGEGT. The V and J ends lost 5 bases and 0 bases respectively, with 13 bases between them. CDR3 size: 15 residues. The CDR3 coding sequence is TGTGCCAGCAGTAAAATAAGGGGCTTGAACACTGAAGCTTTCTTT. Translation gives CASSKIRGLNTEAFF.

This chain links TRBV10-3 with TRBJ1-2; 8 nucleotides agree with TRBD1. Losses at the gene ends were 4 bases for V and 8 bases for J; bases not matched to a gene: 21. Germline CDR1 and CDR2: ENHRY and SYGVKD. This CDR3 region has 18 residues. The CDR3 is CAISGSGGQAQSELGYTF. In nucleotides, the CDR3 is TGTGCCATCAGTGGATCGGGGGGACAGGCCCAGAGTGAGTTAGGCTACACCTTC.

About this clone itself: Within the sample, other DNA sequences also encode this same CDR3. The chain is built from TRBV29-1 and TRBJ1-2; the D is unclear. Germline V gene lookup returns CDR1 SQVTM and CDR2 ANQGSEA. The CDR3 runs to 11 residues. The V end lost 4 bases, the J end lost 3 bases, and 6 bases lay between the germline ends. The CDR3 loop reads CSVVRDYGYTF. CDR3 in DNA: TGCAGCGTTGTTCGGGACTATGGCTACACCTTC.

The chain uses TRBV25-1 and TRBJ1-2; D is undetermined. This CDR3 has 12 residues. Trimming took off 2 bases at V and 5 bases at J, with 6 bases between the two ends. CDR1 is MGHDK and CDR2 is SYGVNS in the germline V gene. This CDR3 is CASSEATYGYTF. The CDR3 DNA reads as TGTGCCAGCAGTGAAGCAACTTATGGCTACACCTTC.